This passage covers 17 T cell receptor beta chains from one sample sequenced in a study of T cell responses to AZD1222 COVID-19 vaccine. Some clones are missing from TCRdb's copy, which holds only in-frame ones; the method was immunoSEQ multiplex PCR. The sample lists 150,000 to 200,000 clones; 90% were seen once. Sample: peripheral blood, taken 28 days after the second AZD1222 dose. Receptor source: an adult who received the AZD1222 COVID-19 vaccine.

The V gene is TRBV19, the J gene TRBJ1-5; unclear D gene. Germline CDR1 and CDR2: LNHDA and SQIVND (reference sequence). The length of the CDR3 is 16 residues. Between the trimmed V and J ends, which lost 3 bases and 2 bases, there was a span of 14 bases. CDR3 in amino acids: CASSITAGYGNQPQHF. CDR3 coding DNA: TGTGCCAGTAGTATTACGGCAGGCTATGGCAATCAGCCCCAGCATTTT.

The chain links TRBV5-4 to TRBJ1-6; D remains ambiguous. CDR1 and CDR2 (germline): SGHNT, YYREEE (reference sequence). V was clipped by 0 bases and J by 5 bases, with 9 bases between them. This CDR3 contains 15 residues. CDR3 in DNA: TGTGCCAGCAGCTTGGCCAGGCCGAATAATTCACCCCTCCACTTT. As protein: CASSLARPNNSPLHF.

The V call is TRBV7-8, the J call TRBJ1-6, with D uncertain. V lost 5 bases and J 14 bases, leaving 16 bases between the germline ends. CDR3 length equals 13 residues. Germline CDR1 SGHVS, CDR2 FQNEAQ. CDR3 amino acids: CASSLDMFRSLHF. In nucleotides, the CDR3 is TGTGCCAGCAGCCTAGACATGTTCAGGTCCCTCCACTTT.

The chain recombines TRBV5-1 with TRBJ2-5; 9 nucleotides match TRBD1. The ends lost 3 bases at V and 4 bases at J; junction bases unmatched: 7. This CDR3 has 15 residues. CDR1 is SGHRS and CDR2 is YFSETQ in the germline V gene. Here the CDR3 reads CASSWGQGEAETQYF. The CDR3 DNA reads TGCGCCAGCAGCTGGGGACAGGGAGAAGCAGAGACCCAGTACTTC. The full variable domain, in which reference TRBV5-1 and TRBJ2-5 provide the parts outside the CDR3, is KAGVTQTPRYLIKTRGQQVTLSCSPISGHRSVSWYQQTPGQGLQFLFEYFSETQRNKGNFPGRFSGRQFSNSRSEMNVSTLELGDSALYLCASSWGQGEAETQYFGPGTRLLVL.

This clone has a single count. The junction shows a germline mismatch at one end, possibly a read error. The chain combines TRBV6-5 with TRBJ2-3; TRBD2 matches 13 bases. Germline V lookup: CDR1 MNHEY, CDR2 SVGAGI. The CDR3 sequence is 12 residues long. DNA of the CDR3: TGTGCCAGCCGGACCGGGACTAGCGGGGCAGCCTTT. Translation: CASRTGTSGAAF.

This chain uses TRBV6-5 with TRBJ1-2; D is unresolved. Trimming left V 2 bases short and J 0 bases short, with 7 bases between. Germline CDR1 reads MNHEY; CDR2 reads SVGAGI. This CDR3 is built from 14 residues. The DNA for the CDR3 is TGTGCCAGCAGTTACGCACCCTCTAACTATGGCTACACCTTC. It is translated as CASSYAPSNYGYTF.

This clone was counted a single time. J is TRBJ1-5 and V is TRBV18; D uncertain. The CDR3 has 15 amino acids. The germline V and J ends were trimmed by 5 bases and 1 base, with 12 bases remaining between them. The germline V gene has CDR1 KGHSH and CDR2 LQKENI. In DNA, the CDR3 is TGTGCCAGCTCATATTCGGGGTTGAGCAATCAGCCCCAGCATTTT. It is translated as CASSYSGLSNQPQHF. The entire variable domain, with the rest obtained from reference TRBV18 and TRBJ1-5, is as follows: NAGVMQNPRHLVRRRGQEARLRCSPMKGHSHVYWYRQLPEEGLKFMVYLQKENIIDESGMPKERFSAEFPKEGPSILRIQQVVRGDSAAYFCASSYSGLSNQPQHFGDGTRLSIL.

This chain uses TRBV9 with TRBJ2-7; 8 nucleotides match TRBD1. The V gene end was trimmed by 2 bases and the J gene end by 4 bases; junction bases not matched to a gene: 8. This CDR3 contains 15 residues. CDR1 and CDR2 (germline): SGDLS, YYNGEE. CDR3 sequence reads: CASSVGQVGSYEQYF. The DNA for the CDR3 is TGTGCCAGCAGCGTGGGACAGGTGGGATCGTACGAGCAGTACTTC.

The chain carries TRBV4-2 and TRBJ1-6; 10 nucleotides match TRBD1. V gave up 2 bases and J gave up 16 bases; unmatched junction bases: 5. Germline loops: CDR1 LGHNA, CDR2 YNFKEQ. The CDR3 is 13 residues long. As DNA, the CDR3 is TGTGCCAGCAGCCAACAGACAGGGGGCGGTCTCCACTTT. It specifies CASSQQTGGGLHF.

The chain is built from TRBV28 and TRBJ1-6; a weak D match, TRBD1 (5 bases). Trimming stripped 7 bases from V and 5 bases from J, with 15 bases between. CDR1 and CDR2 (germline): MDHEN, SYDVKM. This CDR3 has 15 residues. CDR3: CASISRDRDNSPLHF. CDR3 in DNA: TGTGCCAGCATTTCCCGCGACAGAGATAATTCACCCCTCCACTTT.

This chain joins TRBV28 and TRBJ2-7, with a tentative D call TRBD2 (5 bases). Between the trimmed V and J ends, which lost 3 bases and 0 bases, there was a span of 12 bases. The CDR3 covers 15 residues. Per the germline V gene, CDR1 is MDHEN and CDR2 is SYDVKM. The CDR3 DNA follows: TGTGCCAGCAGTTTGTACGGGAAGGTCTCCTACGAGCAGTACTTC. The encoded protein is CASSLYGKVSYEQYF.

The chain recombines TRBV4-2 with TRBJ2-3; D is unresolved. The germline gives CDR1 LGHNA, CDR2 YNFKEQ. V was clipped by 0 bases and J by 12 bases, with 13 bases between them. The CDR3 length is 13 residues. The CDR3 DNA sequence: TGTGCCAGCAGCCAAGAAGCAGTTAGCCTTCAGTATTTT. This gives the protein CASSQEAVSLQYF.

The chain combines TRBV6-5 with TRBJ2-1; tentative D call: TRBD2 (6 bases). The V and J ends lost 0 bases and 7 bases respectively, with 13 bases between them. From germline, CDR1 is MNHEY and CDR2 SVGAGI. The CDR3 consists of 15 residues. The CDR3 here is CASSYSNEGRNEQFF. The CDR3 nucleotides are TGTGCCAGCAGTTACTCGAATGAGGGGAGGAATGAGCAGTTCTTC.

The J gene is TRBJ1-6, the V gene TRBV7-9; possibly TRBD1 for D (5 bases). The CDR3 is made up of 14 amino acids. Germline CDR1 and CDR2: SEHNR and FQNEAQ (reference sequence). V lost 7 bases to trimming and J lost 9 bases, with 16 bases between them. The CDR3 nucleotides read TGTGCCAGCACCTCGGGGGACCGCCCTTCACCCCTCCACTTT. This encodes CASTSGDRPSPLHF.

The chain is built from TRBV11-2 and TRBJ2-5; no clear D gene. V was pared by 2 bases and J by 2 bases, with 9 bases between. The CDR3 sequence is 14 residues long. In germline, CDR1 is SGHAT, CDR2 FQNNGV. CDR3 DNA: TGTGCCAGCAGCTTAACGTCCAGGCAAGAGACCCAGTACTTC. As protein: CASSLTSRQETQYF.

V usage is TRBV2 and J usage is TRBJ2-2; either TRBD1 or TRBD2 may supply D (5 bases each). Germline values: CDR1 SNHLY, CDR2 FYNNEI. V shed 7 bases and J shed 4 bases, with 13 bases lying between them. This CDR3 is 14 amino acids long. This CDR3 is CASNLERGTGELFF. CDR3 nucleotide sequence: TGTGCCAGCAATTTGGAGAGGGGCACCGGGGAGCTGTTTTTT.

This chain's CDR3 is CASSMVAAGDYGYTF. CDR3 DNA: TGTGCCAGTAGTATGGTAGCGGCCGGCGACTATGGCTACACCTTC. This chain links TRBV19 with TRBJ1-2, with D unresolved. The CDR3 contains 15 residues. Germline assignment: CDR1 LNHDA and CDR2 SQIVND (reference sequence). Trimming stripped 3 bases from V and 3 bases from J, with 14 bases between.